What follows are 31 T cell receptor beta chains derived from one specimen sequenced in a study of monozygotic twins with inflammatory bowel disease. After re-calling the 5' RACE reads, TCRdb lists one entry per CDR3 protein, DNA absent. Found here are 330,000 or so distinct CDR3 sequences; the top ten clones hold 2% to 2.5%. The sequenced sample consisted of blood. The origin of the receptors is a human donor with ulcerative colitis or Crohn's disease, or a healthy co-twin of an affected twin (not recorded which).

This sequence joins TRBV12-3 or TRBV12-4 and TRBJ2-7; TCRdb outputs TRBD2, but without DNA this stays unchecked. CDR3 length: 12 amino acids. The CDR3 reads CASSSREVKQYF.

This rearrangement joins TRBV20-1 to TRBJ2-7. Germline lookup yields CDR1 DFQATT and CDR2 SNEGSKA (reference sequence). The CDR3 sequence is 13 residues long. This CDR3 is CSARDRETYEQYF.

The chain employs TRBV27 and TRBJ2-7. This CDR3 region has 12 residues. Germline assignment: CDR1 MNHEY and CDR2 SMNVEV (reference sequence). The CDR3 here is CASISAVGEQYF.

The chain uses TRBV9 and TRBJ1-1; TCRdb picks TRBD1, but there is no DNA to check that call. The length of the CDR3 is 14 residues. Germline CDR1 and CDR2: SGDLS and YYNGEE. The CDR3 here is CASSLGGVDTEAFF.

J is TRBJ1-2 and V is TRBV5-1. CDR1 and CDR2 from the germline V gene are SGHRS and YFSETQ. The CDR3 consists of 15 residues. CDR3 residues: CASSLVRGGVEEDTF.

The chain recombines TRBV28 with TRBJ2-2; TCRdb indicates TRBD1, and absent DNA this call remains unverified. The germline CDR1 and CDR2 sequences are MDHEN and SYDVKM. This CDR3 is 15 amino acids long. The CDR3 is CASRNRDWDTGELFF. The full variable domain, its missing parts supplied by reference TRBV28 and TRBJ2-2, is DVKVTQSSRYLVKRTGEKVFLECVQDMDHENMFWYRQDPGLGLRLIYFSYDVKMKEKGDIPEGYSVSREKKERFSLILESASTNQTSMYLCASRNRDWDTGELFFGEGSRLTVL.

The chain joins TRBV4-1 to TRBJ1-3; TCRdb calls TRBD1, which cannot be checked without DNA. Germline loops: CDR1 MGHRA, CDR2 YSYEKL. The CDR3 is made up of 17 amino acids. Here the CDR3 reads CASSHSFNRGPGNTIYF.

This chain uses TRBV15 with TRBJ1-5. The CDR3 consists of 15 residues. Germline V gene sequence: CDR1 LNHNV, CDR2 YYDKDF (reference sequence). The CDR3 here is CATSRGGGILRPQHF.

The chain recombines TRBV19 with TRBJ1-1; TCRdb's D gene call, TRBD1, goes unchecked for lack of DNA. The germline V gene has CDR1 LNHDA and CDR2 SQIVND (reference sequence). CDR3 length: 14 residues. The CDR3 sequence: CASSTRTGQLSAFF.

The chain combines TRBV19 with TRBJ1-5; absent DNA, TCRdb's TRBD1 call cannot be checked. The CDR3 loop spans 15 amino acids. CDR1 and CDR2 (germline): LNHDA, SQIVND (reference sequence). The CDR3 region is CASSIPGQGTQPQHF.

The rearrangement links TRBV12-3 or TRBV12-4 to TRBJ2-1; no DNA is available, so the TRBD2 call from TCRdb remains unchecked. The CDR3 contains 14 residues. The CDR3 region is CASRKRESHNEQFF.

The V and J genes are TRBV20-1 and TRBJ1-5. Germline CDR1 and CDR2: DFQATT and SNEGSKA (reference sequence). This CDR3 contains 13 residues. The CDR3 loop reads CSARGASNQPQHF.

J is TRBJ1-1 and V is TRBV7-9; the D gene TCRdb calls, TRBD1, cannot be checked with no DNA. Germline loops: CDR1 SEHNR, CDR2 FQNEAQ (reference sequence). The CDR3 extends over 17 amino acids. This chain's CDR3 is CASATAAGTPVNTEAFF.

V is TRBV5-1 and J is TRBJ1-2; TCRdb designates TRBD1, a call that cannot be tested without DNA. CDR3 length: 16 amino acids. CDR1 is SGHRS, CDR2 YFSETQ, per germline. The CDR3 region is CARKTGEGRGCYGYTF.

V is TRBV6-5 and J is TRBJ1-5; the D call from TCRdb, TRBD1, cannot be confirmed without DNA. Looked up from germline, CDR1 is MNHEY and CDR2 is SVGAGI. CDR3 length: 16 residues. The CDR3: CASSYSDLGQGNSQHF.

This chain joins TRBV5-1 and TRBJ2-6. The CDR3 length is 14 residues. The germline V gene encodes CDR1 SGHRS and CDR2 YFSETQ. This CDR3 is CASSLLDGANVLTF.

The chain is built from TRBV5-1 and TRBJ2-1; with no DNA, the TCRdb D assignment of TRBD2 cannot be verified. CDR1 is SGHRS and CDR2 is YFSETQ in the germline V gene. The CDR3 has 13 amino acids. CDR3 sequence: CASSLGVAGEQFF.

V is TRBV4-3 and J is TRBJ2-7; the TCRdb D gene call, TRBD1, has no DNA to confirm it. The CDR3 has 17 amino acids. Germline loops: CDR1 LGHNA, CDR2 YSLEER. This chain's CDR3 is CASSQDMGGGAGYEQYF.

The chain has TRBV5-1 and TRBJ2-3; the D call of TRBD2 rests on TCRdb alone, since no DNA is present to check it. CDR3 length: 15 amino acids. The germline CDR1 and CDR2 sequences are SGHRS and YFSETQ. This chain's CDR3 is CASSPSRGLADTQYF.

This sequence joins TRBV20-1 and TRBJ1-6; TCRdb names TRBD1, which stays unverified in the absence of DNA. Germline V gene lookup returns CDR1 DFQATT and CDR2 SNEGSKA (reference sequence). CDR3 size: 14 residues. The CDR3 loop reads CSAREAGGNSPLHF.

V usage is TRBV7-6 and J usage is TRBJ1-3. This CDR3 has 15 amino acids. Germline V gene sequence: CDR1 SGHVS, CDR2 FNYEAQ. CDR3 in amino acids: CASSLGQTLGNTIYF.

The V and J genes are TRBV12-3 or TRBV12-4 and TRBJ2-4; the D call of TRBD1 rests on TCRdb alone, since no DNA is present to check it. The CDR3 loop spans 16 amino acids. The CDR3 loop is CASSGTGGRAKNIQYF.

The chain uses TRBV6-5 and TRBJ2-7; TCRdb reports TRBD1, a call that lacks DNA to check it against. Germline CDR1 is MNHEY and CDR2 is SVGAGI. CDR3 length equals 15 residues. CDR3: CASSSGQFQDNEQYF.

The CDR3 loop is CASSFPGGSPLHF. The rearrangement links TRBV28 to TRBJ1-6; TCRdb reports TRBD1, a call that lacks DNA to check it against. The CDR3 spans 13 residues. Germline V gene lookup returns CDR1 MDHEN and CDR2 SYDVKM.

The V and J genes are TRBV24-1 and TRBJ2-3; TCRdb designates TRBD2, a call that cannot be tested without DNA. Germline V gene sequence: CDR1 KGHDR, CDR2 SFDVKD. This CDR3 is 16 amino acids long. The CDR3 loop is CATSEVSGTHTDTQYF.

This chain joins TRBV5-4 and TRBJ1-1; TCRdb designates TRBD1, a call that cannot be tested without DNA. CDR3 size: 18 residues. Germline-derived CDR1 and CDR2 are SGHNT and YYREEE (reference sequence). The CDR3 reads CASSDPIDSPLMNTEAFF.

J is TRBJ1-2 and V is TRBV3-1; TCRdb returns TRBD1, unconfirmable since there is no DNA. This CDR3 contains 15 residues. CDR1 LGHDT and CDR2 YNNKEL come from the germline V gene (reference sequence). The CDR3 reads CASSLGVLGAYGYTF. The whole variable domain, filled in from reference TRBV3-1 and TRBJ1-2, reads DTAVSQTPKYLVTQMGNDKSIKCEQNLGHDTMYWYKQDSKKFLKIMFSYNNKELIINETVPNRFSPKSPDKAHLNLHINSLELGDSAVYFCASSLGVLGAYGYTFGSGTRLTVV.

The V call is TRBV6-2 or TRBV6-3, the J call TRBJ1-1; TCRdb gives TRBD1 as the D gene, but with no DNA this cannot be confirmed. The CDR3 has 14 residues. Germline V gene sequence: CDR1 MNHEY, CDR2 SVGEGT. The chain's CDR3 is CASSRGHWNTEAFF.

This chain joins TRBV27 and TRBJ2-1; the TCRdb D gene call, TRBD1, has no DNA to confirm it. The CDR3 covers 17 residues. Germline lookup yields CDR1 MNHEY and CDR2 SMNVEV (reference sequence). The CDR3 loop reads CASRRTITQGVGNEQFF.

V is TRBV5-1 and J is TRBJ2-1; the D call of TRBD1 rests on TCRdb alone, since no DNA is present to check it. The CDR3 sequence is 13 residues long. Germline CDR1 is SGHRS and CDR2 is YFSETQ. The CDR3: CASSVVGGYEQFF.

This chain links TRBV19 with TRBJ2-2. Germline-derived CDR1 and CDR2 are LNHDA and SQIVND (reference sequence). CDR3 length equals 15 residues. CDR3 loop: CASSIDERNTGELFF. Drawing the rest from reference TRBV19 and TRBJ2-2, the complete variable domain is DGGITQSPKYLFRKEGQNVTLSCEQNLNHDAMYWYRQDPGQGLRLIYYSQIVNDFQKGDIAEGYSVSREKKESFPLTVTSAQKNPTAFYLCASSIDERNTGELFFGEGSRLTVL.